This T cell receptor (beta chain) stems from a study of blood T cell repertoires in COVID-19. Across the study: The study drew acute and convalescent COVID-19 samples from the United States, Italy and Spain. The analysed material was cDNA or gDNA that came from T cells, B-cell-depleted T cells, or PBMCs.

Some clones are missing from TCRdb's copy, which holds only in-frame ones; the method was immunoSEQ multiplex PCR. In the table there are approximately 70,000 clones, about 66% of which are singletons. The CDR3 has 11 amino acids. Germline CDR1 MDHEN, CDR2 SYDVKM. Comments on this clone: The germline gene is not matched at one end of the junction; a read error may be the cause.

Recruits, aged roughly 18 to 89 years, lived in some 25 US areas. V is TRBV28 and J is TRBJ1-1; TRBD1 aligns across 7 bases. Sequenced input: PBMCs or T cells enriched from blood (not recorded which). The receptor was isolated from a woman aged 55-69 years who had been exposed to COVID-19. CDR3 sequence: CASSLGFGTAF. DNA of the CDR3: TGTGCCAGCAGTTTAGGGTTCGGGACAGCCTTT.